Sequencing of this TCR beta chain was carried out in a study of blood T cell repertoires in COVID-19 (TCRdb year 2020). About the investigation overall: Samples from collaborators originated in the United States, Italy and Spain and spanned both the acute and convalescent phases of COVID-19. The prospective study material was composed of cDNA or gDNA derived from T cells, B-cell-depleted T cells, or PBMCs. Subjects who had been exposed to COVID-19, were actively infected with it, or had recovered from it provided the deeply sampled blood TCRbeta repertoires that made up the dataset. The repertoires were released in a freely available public database meant as a resource for research on the immune response to SARS-CoV-2. The samples were drawn from two sources: the first 160 participants of the ongoing ImmuneRACE study, and over 950 subjects contributed by 6 global collaborators. The sample metadata nearly always contained a de-identified subject ID, COVID-19 status, age in years and sex. HLA class I and class II types, where available, came from metadata supplied by the sample provider rather than from assay-based typing. Overall results and qualifications from the work: The amount of clinical and demographic metadata varied by source and participant and was provided uncurated.

Via the germline V gene (reference sequence), CDR1 is MNHNY and CDR2 SVGAGI. Trimming costs V 5 bases and J 2 bases, and their ends lie 9 bases apart. The CDR3 measures 13 amino acids from cysteine to phenylalanine. The CDR3 DNA has 39 bases and is translated from base 1. One collaborating source in Seattle enrolled patients while the patients were actively infected and followed the patients over time throughout the course of disease. Each collaborating institution followed its own protocols to collect whole blood in K2EDTA tubes. Collaborator samples were shipped for TCRbeta analysis as frozen whole blood, isolated PBMCs, or DNA extracted from either sample type. Details on this clone: The antigen it recognizes is unknown. One base away there is no much larger clone; base qualities are not given.

The immunoSEQ Assay, a bias-controlled multiplex PCR, was used to amplify TCRbeta CDR3 regions from genomic DNA. The study's own analysis went as follows. Nucleated cell counts per sample were estimated from amplification of reference gene primers within the assay. To quantify the absolute abundance of each unique TCRbeta CDR3 rearrangement, sequence reads were collapsed and filtered. Productive Simpson clonality was computed per sample as the square root of Simpson's diversity index over productive rearrangements. Sourced from immuneACCESS, this table was stored by TCRdb with only in-frame sequences that have V and J called. A share of the clones is absent; for the studies checked, an unresolved V gene accounts for under half, and the remainder has no known explanation. The V and J calls and the clone size are those of that table, but D and trimming were determined from the DNA. Here the sample has about 64,000 clones; 88% occur a single time. About 40% of the sample is taken by the ten largest.

This TCR came from an older woman with COVID-19, enrolled during active disease. Recombination linked TRBV6-6 to TRBJ2-5, with the D gene not confidently named. Input material: peripheral blood. The base sequence is TGTGCCAGCAGTCTCCCGGTACAAGAGACCCAGTACTTC. Translated, this gives CASSLPVQETQYF.